Below, 19 T cell receptor beta chains from the same sample are listed, as sequenced in a study of cytomegalovirus exposure and HLA in healthy donors. Primers for the PCR totalled 60 Vbeta and 13 Jbeta. Generated by immunoSEQ multiplex PCR, the TCRdb table keeps only in-frame clones and is missing some. This sample contains about 150,000 clones. Sequencing input: PBMCs. These receptors all stem from a woman aged 45 to 65 in good health and CMV-seronegative.

The genes are TRBV7-8 and TRBJ1-5; TRBD1 might be the D (5 bases). V was shortened by 4 bases and J by 9 bases, with 19 bases between the two germline ends. The CDR3 covers 15 residues. Germline loops: CDR1 SGHVS, CDR2 FQNEAQ. For the CDR3, the DNA is TGTGCCAGCAGCTGGAAGGGGCGGTTCCTAACGCCCCAGCATTTT. This codes for CASSWKGRFLTPQHF.

The V and J genes are TRBV5-1 and TRBJ2-5; 15 nucleotides align to TRBD2. Trimming removed 4 bases from V and 5 bases from J; junction bases left unmatched: 12. CDR3 length: 18 residues. Germline CDR1 SGHRS, CDR2 YFSETQ. The CDR3 sequence: CASSLGTSGRMGEETQYF. In DNA form, the CDR3 reads TGCGCCAGCAGCCTCGGGACTAGCGGGAGGATGGGTGAGGAGACCCAGTACTTC.

V and J are TRBV7-9 and TRBJ1-1; tentative D call: TRBD1 (5 bases). Germline lookup yields CDR1 SEHNR and CDR2 FQNEAQ (reference sequence). Trimming removed 5 bases at V and 2 bases at J, with 12 bases between. This CDR3 comprises 14 residues. In DNA, the CDR3 is TGTGCCAGCAGCGTGGGACTTCCAAACACTGAAGCTTTCTTT. Translating it yields CASSVGLPNTEAFF.

Written as DNA, the CDR3 is TGTGCCAGCTCTCTAAGGCTAGCGGGGTTTGGGACAGATACGCAGTATTTT. This translates into CASSLRLAGFGTDTQYF. V and J are TRBV18 and TRBJ2-3, with 9 positions matching TRBD2. Trimming cost V 6 bases and J 3 bases; bases outside gene matches: 13. This CDR3 has 17 amino acids. Looked up from germline, CDR1 is KGHSH and CDR2 is LQKENI. Using reference TRBV18 and TRBJ2-3 for the parts outside the CDR3, the full variable domain is NAGVMQNPRHLVRRRGQEARLRCSPMKGHSHVYWYRQLPEEGLKFMVYLQKENIIDESGMPKERFSAEFPKEGPSILRIQQVVRGDSAAYFCASSLRLAGFGTDTQYFGPGTRLTVL.

The gene calls are TRBV6-5 and TRBJ1-4; D is unclear. Germline lookup yields CDR1 MNHEY and CDR2 SVGAGI. Trimming removed 2 bases at V and 2 bases at J, with 9 bases between. This CDR3 comprises 15 residues. Here the CDR3 reads CASSYGGRTNEKLFF. CDR3 coding DNA: TGTGCCAGCAGTTACGGTGGCAGGACTAATGAAAAACTGTTTTTT.

The V gene is TRBV7-9, the J gene TRBJ2-1; 8 nucleotides align to TRBD2. CDR3 size: 13 residues. Germline V gene sequence: CDR1 SEHNR, CDR2 FQNEAQ (reference sequence). V trimming: 5 bases; J trimming: 7 bases; junction bases outside the gene matches: 4. The CDR3 sequence is CASSPGTRNEQFF. The CDR3 DNA reads as TGTGCCAGCAGCCCTGGGACTAGAAATGAGCAGTTCTTC.

The rearrangement uses TRBV7-2 and TRBJ1-2, with 8 nucleotides matching TRBD1. CDR1 is SGHTA, CDR2 FQGNSA, per germline. V was pared by 4 bases and J by 6 bases, with 4 bases of the junction left unmatched. The CDR3 has 13 amino acids. For the CDR3, the DNA is TGTGCCAGCAGCTCGACAGGGGTGGATGGCTACACCTTC. Residues: CASSSTGVDGYTF.

V usage is TRBV5-6 and J usage is TRBJ2-7, with D possibly being TRBD2 (6 bases). The CDR3 contains 14 residues. V lost 2 bases to trimming and J lost 3 bases, with 12 bases between them. Per germline, CDR1 SGHDT and CDR2 YYEEEE. The CDR3 nucleotides read TGTGCCAGCAGCTTCGGGACCGGGGGCTACGAGCAGTACTTC. Translated, it gives CASSFGTGGYEQYF.

The chain combines TRBV19 with TRBJ2-1; D perhaps matches TRBD2 (6 bases). CDR1 LNHDA and CDR2 SQIVND come from the germline V gene (reference sequence). The CDR3 runs to 11 residues. The V and J ends lost 7 bases and 12 bases respectively, with 13 bases between them. CDR3: CASNNRDSQFF. The CDR3 DNA reads TGTGCCAGTAATAACCGGGACTCGCAGTTCTTC.

This chain connects TRBV11-2 to TRBJ2-7, with D perhaps matching TRBD2 (6 bases). Germline V gene sequence: CDR1 SGHAT, CDR2 FQNNGV. The CDR3 is made up of 15 amino acids. Deletions cut 0 bases from V and 1 base from J, with 10 bases between. The CDR3 region has the DNA TGTGCCAGCAGCTTAGACAGACTAGTTTCCTACGAGCAGTACTTC. Translating gives CASSLDRLVSYEQYF.

The chain combines TRBV28 with TRBJ2-3; D gene unclear. Germline V lookup: CDR1 MDHEN, CDR2 SYDVKM. CDR3 length: 13 residues. Deletions cut 9 bases from V and 0 bases from J, with 10 bases between. The DNA for the CDR3 is TGTGCCAGTCGGGTGACTAGCACAGATACGCAGTATTTT. It yields the protein CASRVTSTDTQYF.

This chain links TRBV19 with TRBJ2-1; D is unclear. Germline CDR1 is LNHDA and CDR2 is SQIVND (reference sequence). This CDR3 is built from 12 residues. V gave up 5 bases and J gave up 10 bases, with 12 bases separating them. In nucleotides, the CDR3 is TGTGCCAGTAGTGTCCCCACTAAGGAGCAGTTCTTC. It yields the protein CASSVPTKEQFF.

This rearrangement joins TRBV7-2 to TRBJ1-2, with D perhaps TRBD1 (5 bases). CDR1 is SGHTA and CDR2 is FQGNSA in the germline V gene. The CDR3 has 15 residues. Trimming shortened V by 5 bases and J by 7 bases, and 20 bases separated the two germline ends. Written as DNA, the CDR3 is TGTGCCAGCAGCCCGTTATCGACAGTTCACGGTGGCTACACCTTC. Residues: CASSPLSTVHGGYTF.

The J gene is TRBJ1-2, the V gene TRBV6-1, with a weak D call TRBD1 (5 bases). V gave up 1 base and J gave up 3 bases, with 12 bases separating them. Germline V CDR1 and CDR2: MNHNS, SASEGT. This CDR3 has 15 residues. For the CDR3, the DNA is TGTGCCAGCAGTGAAGAGTGGAGGGGCTACTATGGCTACACCTTC. Its protein product is CASSEEWRGYYGYTF.

The V gene is TRBV29-1, the J gene TRBJ2-7; D uncertain. The CDR3 covers 12 residues. Germline V gene lookup returns CDR1 SQVTM and CDR2 ANQGSEA. Trimming cost V 6 bases and J 2 bases, with 11 bases left between them. CDR3 bases: TGCAGCGTGATGACACCTACCTACGAGCAGTACTTC. The encoded protein is CSVMTPTYEQYF.

V usage is TRBV30 and J usage is TRBJ1-2, with D perhaps TRBD1 (6 bases). The germline V gene encodes CDR1 GTSNPN and CDR2 SVGIG (reference sequence). There are 12 residues in the CDR3. The V end was cut by 8 bases, the J end by 2 bases, with 12 bases between. The CDR3 bases are TGTGCCGCCCCCACAGGGAACTATGGCTACACCTTC. Its translation is CAAPTGNYGYTF.

V is TRBV6-5 and J is TRBJ1-1, with TRBD1 as a possible D gene (5 bases). Germline V lookup: CDR1 MNHEY, CDR2 SVGAGI. There are 14 residues in the CDR3. V lost 6 bases and J lost 5, with 16 bases in between. The CDR3 DNA reads TGTGCCAGCAGCCCCGTGGATGGGGGGACTGAAGCTTTCTTT. Protein sequence: CASSPVDGGTEAFF.

V is TRBV7-9 and J is TRBJ2-5; D gene uncertain. The CDR3 consists of 14 residues. CDR1 is SEHNR and CDR2 is FQNEAQ in the germline V gene (reference sequence). V shed 0 bases and J shed 5 bases, with 10 bases lying between them. CDR3 protein: CASSLAQVIETQYF. In DNA form, the CDR3 reads TGTGCCAGCAGCTTAGCGCAGGTGATTGAGACCCAGTACTTC.

The chain employs TRBV18 and TRBJ2-2, with TRBD1 matching 11 bases. The CDR3 length is 18 residues. CDR1 KGHSH and CDR2 LQKENI come from the germline V gene. With V trimmed by 6 bases and J by 5 bases, 14 bases remained unmatched. CDR3 residues: CASSPTLGTGGPTGELFF. The CDR3 DNA reads TGTGCCAGCTCGCCTACACTTGGGACAGGGGGACCAACCGGGGAGCTGTTTTTT.